This TCR beta chain appears in the sequencing data of a study of blood T cell repertoires in COVID-19. Participants had their cohort set by participant-reported clinical history. The protocol was immunoSEQ multiplex PCR, while the TCRdb copy is restricted to in-frame clones and leaves out a portion. The repertoire has some 400,000 clones, around 87% of them found once; the top ten carry 1% to 1.5%. The germline CDR1 and CDR2 sequences are SQVTM and ANQGSEA. This CDR3 has 12 residues. With V trimmed by 7 bases and J by 6 bases, 5 bases remained unmatched. This chain links TRBV29-1 with TRBJ2-2; 7 bases fit TRBD1. The source material was PBMCs or T cells enriched from blood (not recorded which). The clonotype comes from a man between 25 and 39 years old who had recovered from COVID-19. CDR3 sequence reads: CSGYRGPGELFF. The CDR3 coding sequence is TGCAGCGGTTACAGGGGTCCCGGGGAGCTGTTTTTT.